What follows is one TCR beta chain and its context. Its antigen is currently unknown. The Oncomine TCR Beta short-read assay was applied to DNA of cultured CD4+ T cells. TCRdb called the PCR reads again in MiXCR, with one record for every CDR3 protein. The sample yields more than 7,500 distinct CDR3 sequences, around 56% seen once. This record belongs to a study of vaccination and CD4 T cells after COVID-19. About the research overall: The convalescents were made up of six males and four females, two of whom were Hispanic. The study drew post-COVID samples a median 101 days after diagnosis (range 35 to 161). As control conditions, cultures were given either a CEFX pool serving as positive control, an HIV-1 Nef pool, or no peptide at all.

This CDR3 has 14 amino acids. V shed 7 bases and J shed 7 bases, with 19 bases lying between them. The germline V gene has CDR1 MNHEY and CDR2 SVGEGT. Treatment in this sample: roughly ten-day PBMC culture with coronavirus spike peptide pools or control peptides (ViraFEST assay). The study, taken as a whole, reports: Spike mono-reactivity was found in 304 of 307 vaccine-specific clones from convalescent patients.

Sequencing was done on a sample of CD4+ T cells from blood, cultured in vitro. This chain uses TRBV6-2 or TRBV6-3 with TRBJ2-5; weak D call: TRBD1 (6 bases). The receptor was isolated from a human donor who had recovered from COVID-19. For the CDR3, the DNA is TGTGCCAGCACTAAGAGTCAGGGGCCCCCGACCCAGTACTTC. Its translation: CASTKSQGPPTQYF.